The next 10 T cell receptor beta chains were all read from a single sample in a study of T-cell memory formation after mild COVID-19 (dated by TCRdb to the early 2020s). The library was generated by 5' RACE. The instrument was an Illumina NovaSeq 6000. TCRdb reprocessing: public reads trimmed at Q25 with fastp, clones called with MiXCR, in-frame beta chains kept. Under each unique CDR3 protein, matching rows form one entry showing the most common genes and DNA. Recorded for this sample are approximately 570,000 distinct CDR3 sequences; roughly 18% of them occurred a single time. 12% of the sample comes from the top ten. The sequencing input was PBMCs or a T cell subset sorted from them (not recorded which). The receptors originated from an adult woman who had mild COVID-19 (a few samples of this study predate the infection). The sample titles of this study are shuffled in the database, so cell type and time point are left out; the donor was told from shared clones.

This chain joins TRBV6-2 or TRBV6-3 and TRBJ2-1; D remains unclear. The CDR3 loop spans 13 amino acids. Per germline, CDR1 MNHEY and CDR2 SVGEGT. With 7 bases removed from V and 8 bases from J, the gap between germline ends came to 15 bases. In nucleotides, the CDR3 is TGTGCCAGCAATCTCGGGCCCATGGATGAGCAGTTCTTC. Its protein product is CASNLGPMDEQFF.

V usage is TRBV6-1 and J usage is TRBJ1-1, with D hard to call. Between the trimmed V and J ends, which lost 7 bases and 7 bases, there was a span of 16 bases. This CDR3 is built from 13 residues. Per the germline V gene, CDR1 is MNHNS and CDR2 is SASEGT. This CDR3 reads CASKREYLLEAFF. DNA for the CDR3: TGTGCCAGCAAAAGGGAGTATCTCCTTGAAGCTTTCTTT.

This clonotype was picked up a small number of times. The chain uses TRBV6-5 and TRBJ2-7, with D unclear. This CDR3 spans 15 amino acids. Germline CDR1 is MNHEY and CDR2 is SVGAGI. Trimming cost V 0 bases and J 0 bases, with 9 bases left between them. CDR3 loop: CASSYSHLSSYEQYF. The DNA for the CDR3 is TGTGCCAGCAGTTACTCGCACCTGAGCTCCTACGAGCAGTACTTC.

This chain joins TRBV5-1 and TRBJ2-7, with 8 bases that match TRBD2. CDR1 SGHRS and CDR2 YFSETQ come from the germline V gene. The CDR3 has 16 residues. Trimming removed 4 bases from V and 0 bases from J; junction bases left unmatched: 9. This CDR3 reads CASSRGGDPSSYEQYF. The CDR3 nucleotides are TGCGCCAGCAGCCGGGGGGGGGACCCTAGCTCCTACGAGCAGTACTTC.

The CDR3 sequence is CSATGTYNEQFF. The CDR3 nucleotides read TGCAGTGCTACCGGGACTTACAATGAGCAGTTCTTC. This chain links TRBV20-1 with TRBJ2-1; D is perhaps TRBD2 (6 bases). Germline V gives CDR1 DFQATT, CDR2 SNEGSKA (reference sequence). This CDR3 contains 12 residues. V was shortened by 4 bases and J by 4 bases, with 8 bases between the two germline ends.

The genes are TRBV12-3 or TRBV12-4 and TRBJ1-2; 7 bases fit TRBD1. The V and J ends lost 7 bases and 0 bases, in that order; junction bases with no gene match: 8. CDR3 size: 15 residues. The CDR3 sequence: CASTLAGTANYGYTF. In DNA, the CDR3 is TGTGCCAGCACTCTCGCAGGGACAGCTAACTATGGCTACACCTTC.

This clonotype was seen a few times. This chain connects TRBV24-1 to TRBJ1-4; no clear D. This CDR3 has 15 residues. Germline loops: CDR1 KGHDR, CDR2 SFDVKD. Trimming pared 6 bases from V and 12 bases from J, leaving 22 bases between. In DNA, the CDR3 is TGTGCCACCAGTTCGCCCACGGACGGTCAGCAGGAACTGTTTTTT. It encodes CATSSPTDGQQELFF.

This chain connects TRBV20-1 to TRBJ2-1, with D maybe TRBD2 (5 bases). CDR1 is DFQATT, CDR2 SNEGSKA, per germline (reference sequence). This CDR3 contains 23 residues. Trimming pared 5 bases from V and 4 bases from J, leaving 42 bases between. The CDR3 reads CSARNSARGISKIYSGLYNEQFF. CDR3 nucleotides: TGCAGTGCTCGTAATAGCGCTCGAGGGATTTCCAAAATCTATTCAGGCTTATACAATGAGCAGTTCTTC.

This chain links TRBV12-3 or TRBV12-4 with TRBJ2-7; unclear D gene. The V and J ends lost 3 bases and 0 bases respectively, with 12 bases between them. The CDR3 totals 15 residues. CDR3 in DNA: TGTGCCAGCAGTTTCCGGTATAGGATCTCCTACGAGCAGTACTTC. Translation gives CASSFRYRISYEQYF.

This chain joins TRBV12-3 or TRBV12-4 and TRBJ2-7; 8 bases agree with TRBD2. The CDR3 has 14 residues. The V gene end was trimmed by 3 bases and the J gene end by 5 bases; junction bases not matched to a gene: 6. The CDR3 region has the DNA TGTGCCAGCAGTTTGGGAGCGGGAGTGGACGAGCAGTACTTC. It yields the protein CASSLGAGVDEQYF.